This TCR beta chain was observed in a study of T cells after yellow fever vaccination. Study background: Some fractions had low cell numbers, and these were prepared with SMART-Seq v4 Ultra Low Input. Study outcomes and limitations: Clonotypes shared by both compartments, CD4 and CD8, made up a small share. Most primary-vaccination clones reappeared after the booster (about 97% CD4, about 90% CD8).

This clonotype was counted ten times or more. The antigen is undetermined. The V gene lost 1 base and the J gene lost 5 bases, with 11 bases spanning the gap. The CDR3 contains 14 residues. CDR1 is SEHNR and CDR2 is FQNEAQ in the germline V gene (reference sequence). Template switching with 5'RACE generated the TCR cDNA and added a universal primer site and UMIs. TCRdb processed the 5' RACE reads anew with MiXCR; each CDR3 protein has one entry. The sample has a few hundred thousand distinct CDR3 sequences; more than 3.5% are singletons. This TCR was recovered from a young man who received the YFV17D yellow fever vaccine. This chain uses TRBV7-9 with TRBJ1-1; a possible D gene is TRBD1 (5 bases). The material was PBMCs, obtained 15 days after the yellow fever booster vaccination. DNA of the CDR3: TGTGCCAGCAGCTTAGACAGGTGGCGGACTGAAGCTTTCTTT. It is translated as CASSLDRWRTEAFF.